This T cell receptor beta chain was recorded in a study of T cell clonality in common variable immunodeficiency. Each donor provided roughly 4.5 to 8.5 ml of heparinized whole blood. Only in-frame clones appear in the TCRdb table, and some are missing; sequencing was by immunoSEQ multiplex PCR. This sample includes some 28,000 clones with no singletons; its ten biggest clones take up approximately 13%. Study results and caveats: Common variable immunodeficiency TCR beta sequences reportedly had fewer deletions and N-nucleotide insertions. CVID subjects shared fewer TCRbeta clones than healthy controls did.

After removal of 6 bases from V and 5 bases from J, the junction contained 1 base not matched to a gene. Germline V gene lookup returns CDR1 ENHRY and CDR2 SYGVKD. The CDR3 has 13 amino acids. This clone was observed many times. Its target is not known. The read ends 3 residues before the CDR3 terminus; that terminus is restored from the germline J gene. The sample comprised peripheral blood mononuclear cells. This sequence joins TRBV10-3 and TRBJ2-7, with 13 bases that match TRBD2. The origin of this receptor is a person aged 18 to 75 in good health. The sequenced CDR3 bases are TGTGCCATCAGCGGACTAGCGGGGGACGAG. The encoded protein is CAISGLAGDE. The entire CDR3 protein is CAISGLAGDEQYF.